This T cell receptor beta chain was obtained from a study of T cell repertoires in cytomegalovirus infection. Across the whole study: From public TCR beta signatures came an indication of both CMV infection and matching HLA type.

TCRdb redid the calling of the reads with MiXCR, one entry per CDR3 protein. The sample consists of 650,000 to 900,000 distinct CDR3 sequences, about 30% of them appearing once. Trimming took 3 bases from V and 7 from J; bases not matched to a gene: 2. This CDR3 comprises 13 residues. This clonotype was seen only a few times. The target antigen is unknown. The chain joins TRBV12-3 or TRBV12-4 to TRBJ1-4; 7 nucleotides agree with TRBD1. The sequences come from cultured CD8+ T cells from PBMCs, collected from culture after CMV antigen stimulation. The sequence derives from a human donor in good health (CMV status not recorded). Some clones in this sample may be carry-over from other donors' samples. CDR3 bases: TGTGCCAGCAGTTTTTGGGACAGTGAAAAACTGTTTTTT. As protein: CASSFWDSEKLFF.